This entry lists 14 T cell receptor beta chains sequenced from one sample in a study of cytomegalovirus exposure and HLA in healthy donors. The PCR employed 60 Vbeta primers together with 13 Jbeta primers. Produced via immunoSEQ multiplex PCR; TCRdb's table is partial and in-frame only. The sample includes around 210,000 clones, more than 75% of them seen just once. The sequencing sample was made of PBMCs. Source of these receptors: a girl aged 2 to 10 in good health and CMV-seronegative.

This clone occurred once. The chain carries TRBV5-1 and TRBJ1-2; 7 bases map to TRBD1. CDR1 is SGHRS and CDR2 is YFSETQ in the germline V gene. CDR3 length equals 15 residues. J lost 4 bases, V lost 0 bases, and 6 bases had no gene match. The CDR3 DNA sequence: TGCGCCAGCAGCTTGGGGGCAGGGGGATCCTATGGCTACACCTTC. Translated: CASSLGAGGSYGYTF.

The chain has TRBV9 and TRBJ2-7; D may be TRBD2 (6 bases). Per the germline V gene, CDR1 is SGDLS and CDR2 is YYNGEE. The CDR3 has 13 amino acids. Between the trimmed V and J ends, which lost 4 bases and 7 bases, there was a span of 15 bases. DNA for the CDR3: TGTGCCAGCAGCCCCACCCCGAGCGGGGAGCAGTACTTC. Amino acid sequence: CASSPTPSGEQYF.

The chain joins TRBV4-2 to TRBJ2-1, with D tentatively TRBD2 (6 bases). The V and J ends lost 5 bases and 0 bases respectively, with 20 bases between them. This CDR3 has 18 residues. Germline values: CDR1 LGHNA, CDR2 YNFKEQ. DNA of the CDR3: TGTGCCAGCAGCTTGCAGGGAGGCGGGGCCGACTCCTACAATGAGCAGTTCTTC. It specifies CASSLQGGGADSYNEQFF.

V and J are TRBV6-1 and TRBJ2-7; TRBD1 aligns across 7 bases. The germline gives CDR1 MNHNS, CDR2 SASEGT. With V trimmed by 4 bases and J by 6 bases, 9 bases remained unmatched. The CDR3 contains 14 residues. The CDR3 DNA reads as TGTGCCAGCAGTGGGACAGGAAAGGGATTCGAGCAGTACTTC. It is translated as CASSGTGKGFEQYF.

This chain connects TRBV5-1 to TRBJ2-1; possibly TRBD2 for D (7 bases). In germline, CDR1 is SGHRS, CDR2 YFSETQ. With 0 bases removed from V and 2 bases from J, the gap between germline ends came to 15 bases. The CDR3 spans 17 residues. The DNA for the CDR3 is TGCGCCAGCAGCTTGGGGCTTGCGGGGGCTACCTACAATGAGCAGTTCTTC. As protein: CASSLGLAGATYNEQFF.

This clone was counted a single time. The rearrangement uses TRBV20-1 and TRBJ2-7; no firm D call. The germline CDR1 and CDR2 sequences are DFQATT and SNEGSKA (reference sequence). The CDR3 loop spans 11 amino acids. V was pared by 4 bases and J by 2 bases, with 6 bases between. CDR3 coding DNA: TGCAGTGCTATGTCAGCCTACGAGCAGTACTTC. Residues: CSAMSAYEQYF.

The table lists this clone with a count of one. The gene calls are TRBV7-9 and TRBJ1-1, with 9 bases that match TRBD1. CDR3 size: 15 residues. The ends lost 5 bases at V and 0 bases at J; junction bases unmatched: 4. Germline CDR1 and CDR2: SEHNR and FQNEAQ (reference sequence). The CDR3 region has the DNA TGTGCCAGCAGCCACGGGACAGGGATGAACACTGAAGCTTTCTTT. Translation: CASSHGTGMNTEAFF. The variable domain in full, completed from reference TRBV7-9 and TRBJ1-1, reads DTGVSQNPRHKITKRGQNVTFRCDPISEHNRLYWYRQTLGQGPEFLTYFQNEAQLEKSRLLSDRFSAERPKGSFSTLEIQRTEQGDSAMYLCASSHGTGMNTEAFFGQGTRLTVV.

The chain has TRBV5-4 and TRBJ1-1; 8 bases fit TRBD1. The V segment lost 4 bases and the J segment 0 bases; nucleotides outside the gene matches: 5. The germline V gene has CDR1 SGHNT and CDR2 YYREEE (reference sequence). This CDR3 comprises 15 residues. The CDR3 region is CASSAGQVVNTEAFF. The DNA for the CDR3 is TGTGCCAGCAGCGCGGGACAGGTAGTGAACACTGAAGCTTTCTTT.

The V call is TRBV5-1, the J call TRBJ1-6; TRBD1 matches 7 bases. J was trimmed by 4 bases and V by 4 bases; bases with no gene match: 5. CDR1 and CDR2 from the germline V gene are SGHRS and YFSETQ. This CDR3 contains 15 residues. CDR3 region: CASSPDRIYNSPLHF. The CDR3 DNA sequence: TGCGCCAGCAGCCCGGACAGGATTTATAATTCACCCCTCCACTTT.

This clone was counted once. In DNA form, the CDR3 reads TGCGCCAGCAGTCTCCTAATTGACTCCGGGGAGCTGTTTTTT. It is translated as CASSLLIDSGELFF. The chain joins TRBV4-1 to TRBJ2-2; no definite D call. The V end was cut by 6 bases, the J end by 6 bases, with 14 bases between. The CDR3 is 14 residues long. The V gene's germline CDR1 is MGHRA and CDR2 YSYEKL.

The CDR3 region is CASSIANGGSYEQYF. The CDR3 DNA reads TGTGCCAGTAGTATAGCGAACGGGGGCTCCTACGAGCAGTACTTC. V is TRBV19 and J is TRBJ2-7; weak D call: TRBD2 (6 bases). Trimming took 1 base from V and 0 from J, leaving 10 bases between them. The CDR3 runs to 15 residues. The V gene's germline CDR1 is LNHDA and CDR2 SQIVND (reference sequence).

The chain is built from TRBV29-1 and TRBJ1-1; possible D gene TRBD1, 5 bases. Trimming pared 4 bases from V and 1 base from J, leaving 13 bases between. The CDR3 is 14 amino acids. The germline V gene encodes CDR1 SQVTM and CDR2 ANQGSEA. The DNA for the CDR3 is TGCAGCGTTGGCGGGACCTGGGGGAACACTGAAGCTTTCTTT. As protein: CSVGGTWGNTEAFF.

The chain links TRBV27 to TRBJ2-7; 9 bases match TRBD2. The CDR3 is made up of 18 amino acids. Trimming at V came to 2 bases and at J to 4 bases, leaving 15 bases not matched to a gene. Germline CDR1 is MNHEY and CDR2 is SMNVEV (reference sequence). The CDR3 spells CASSLNGLVAGEWYEQYF. The CDR3 region has the DNA TGTGCCAGCAGTTTAAACGGTTTAGTAGCGGGAGAATGGTACGAGCAGTACTTC.

The chain links TRBV30 to TRBJ2-5, with 10 bases that match TRBD1. V trimming: 8 bases; J trimming: 5 bases; junction bases outside the gene matches: 14. CDR1 is GTSNPN and CDR2 is SVGIG in the germline V gene (reference sequence). The length of the CDR3 is 15 residues. The CDR3 DNA is TGTGCCGGGGGGCCGGGACAGGGGTCGGCGGAGACCCAGTACTTC. Its protein product is CAGGPGQGSAETQYF. Using reference TRBV30 and TRBJ2-5 for the parts outside the CDR3, the full variable domain is SQTIHQWPATLVQPVGSPLSLECTVEGTSNPNLYWYRQAAGRGLQLLFYSVGIGQISSEVPQNLSASRPQDRQFILSSKKLLLSDSGFYLCAGGPGQGSAETQYFGPGTRLLVL.